This T cell receptor beta chain came from a study of response to subunit inactivated influenza vaccine. The sample holds a few counts of this clonotype. Its antigen is unknown. V shed 6 bases and J shed 2 bases, with 14 bases lying between them. CDR1 DFQATT and CDR2 SNEGSKA come from the germline V gene (reference sequence). The CDR3 loop spans 13 amino acids. TCRdb re-called the RT-PCR reads with MiXCR, one entry per CDR3 protein. The table lists about 780,000 distinct CDR3 sequences, 15% to 20% of them singletons, with roughly a tenth in the top ten. Whole-study findings and limits: The authors suggested that every seasonal influenza vaccination recruits few new T cells.

Here the sequenced sample was PBMCs from blood, taken roughly 5 days after vaccination. This TCR derives from a man in his fifties who received an inactivated influenza vaccine. This chain uses TRBV20-1 with TRBJ2-7; possibly TRBD1 for D (6 bases). CDR3 DNA: TGCAGTGCCCGACGGGACAATCCCTACGAGCAGTACTTC. Translation gives CSARRDNPYEQYF.